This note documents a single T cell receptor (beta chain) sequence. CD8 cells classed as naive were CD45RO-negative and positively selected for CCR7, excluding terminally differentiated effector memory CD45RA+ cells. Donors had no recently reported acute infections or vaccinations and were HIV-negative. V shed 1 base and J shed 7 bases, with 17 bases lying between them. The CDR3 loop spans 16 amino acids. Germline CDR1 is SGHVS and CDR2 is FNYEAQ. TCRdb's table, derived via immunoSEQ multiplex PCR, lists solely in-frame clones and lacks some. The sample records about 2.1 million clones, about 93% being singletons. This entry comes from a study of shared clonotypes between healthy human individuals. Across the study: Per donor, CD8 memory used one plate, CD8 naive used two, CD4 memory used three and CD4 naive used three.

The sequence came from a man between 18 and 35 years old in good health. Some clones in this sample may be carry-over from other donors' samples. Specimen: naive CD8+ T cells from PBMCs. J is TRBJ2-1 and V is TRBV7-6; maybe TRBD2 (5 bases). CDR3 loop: CASSLGGLAPGNEQFF. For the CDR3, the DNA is TGTGCCAGCAGCTTAGGAGGTCTAGCCCCAGGAAATGAGCAGTTCTTC.